This is a list of T cell receptor beta chains from one sample in a study of naive and memory T cell subsets. One entry per CDR3 protein, called by TCRdb with MiXCR from the UMI-ligation and nested PCR reads. The data contain more than 25,000 distinct CDR3 sequences, about 10% of them singletons. The sequenced sample consisted of effector memory CD4+ T cells from blood. The receptors shown here come from a human donor in good health. Both conserved end residues are part of each CDR3. D genes are given only for firm matches. Clone size is not always given. Where it is, it says once, few, many or a class for expanded clones.

J gene,V gene,D gene,clone size,CDR3 protein,CDR3 DNA
TRBJ2-3,TRBV7-3,TRBD2,few,CASSPTGGAGTDTQYF,TGTGCCAGCAGCCCGACGGGGGGGGCGGGCACAGATACGCAGTATTTT
TRBJ2-3,TRBV7-8,-,many,CASSFTGSDRDTQYF,TGTGCCAGCAGCTTCACCGGGAGTGATAGAGATACGCAGTATTTT
TRBJ2-7,TRBV20-1,-,many,CSASLGIGEQYF,TGCAGTGCTAGCCTAGGGATCGGCGAGCAGTACTTC
TRBJ2-5,TRBV20-1,-,few,CSAREGSGRGETQYF,TGCAGTGCTAGAGAGGGGTCGGGCCGGGGAGAGACCCAGTACTTC
TRBJ2-1,TRBV11-2,-,many,CASSSIWGAFQEQFF,TGTGCCAGCAGCTCCATTTGGGGGGCGTTCCAGGAGCAGTTCTTC
TRBJ2-1,TRBV5-1,-,medium-sized,CASRPDGRPLQGHNEQFF,TGCGCCAGCAGACCCGACGGACGTCCCCTACAGGGACACAATGAGCAGTTCTTC
TRBJ2-7,TRBV4-2,TRBD2,many,CASGGTSGRDEQYF,TGTGCCAGCGGAGGGACTAGCGGGAGGGACGAGCAGTACTTC
TRBJ2-3,TRBV4-1,TRBD2,-,CASSQDPSGFSTDTQYF,TGCGCCAGCAGCCAAGATCCTAGCGGGTTTAGCACAGATACGCAGTATTTT
TRBJ2-7,TRBV14,-,many,CASSPLLTLRAETYEQYF,TGTGCCAGCAGCCCACTTTTAACTCTCCGGGCCGAAACCTACGAGCAGTACTTC
TRBJ2-7,TRBV14,-,medium-sized,CASSPGLGRMSYF,TGTGCCAGCAGCCCTGGACTGGGCCGGATGTCTTACTTC
TRBJ1-4,TRBV27,-,-,CASSPKLKGWNEKLFF,TGTGCCAGCAGTCCAAAACTAAAGGGCTGGAACGAAAAACTGTTTTTT
TRBJ1-6,TRBV20-1,TRBD1,-,CSARVGGQGNSPLHF,TGCAGTGCTAGAGTCGGCGGACAGGGTAATTCACCCCTCCACTTT
TRBJ2-3,TRBV7-9,-,many,CASSLGEFRTDTQYF,TGTGCCAGCAGCTTAGGGGAATTTCGCACAGATACGCAGTATTTT
TRBJ2-1,TRBV6-2/TRBV6-3,-,many,CASRPGPRQRNNEQFF,TGTGCCAGCAGACCCGGACCTCGACAGCGGAACAATGAGCAGTTCTTC
TRBJ2-4,TRBV14,-,few,CASSQGETTKNIQYF,TGTGCCAGCAGCCAAGGCGAGACCACCAAAAACATTCAGTACTTC
TRBJ2-3,TRBV7-9,-,many,CASSPRTADTQYF,TGTGCCAGCAGCCCCCGGACGGCGGATACGCAGTATTTT
TRBJ2-1,TRBV7-2,TRBD2,-,CASSLARAGVGNEQFF,TGTGCCAGCAGCTTAGCGCGGGCGGGAGTAGGGAATGAGCAGTTCTTC
TRBJ2-7,TRBV29-1,-,many,CSVMSSALSYEQYF,TGCAGCGTTATGTCTAGCGCCCTCTCCTACGAGCAGTACTTC
TRBJ2-1,TRBV29-1,-,-,CSVGQWEGEQFF,TGCAGCGTCGGACAGTGGGAGGGTGAGCAGTTCTTC
TRBJ1-6,TRBV12-3/TRBV12-4,-,few,CASSLEGSGSGNSPLHF,TGTGCCAGCAGTTTAGAGGGTTCAGGGTCGGGTAATTCACCCCTCCACTTT
TRBJ2-3,TRBV30,TRBD2,many,CAWSYPWGTSGSTDTQYF,TGTGCCTGGAGTTACCCTTGGGGGACTAGCGGGAGCACAGATACGCAGTATTTT
TRBJ1-6,TRBV23-1,TRBD1,few,CASSQSESGGKRGNSPLHF,TGCGCCAGCAGTCAATCGGAGTCAGGGGGCAAAAGGGGGAATTCACCCCTCCACTTT
TRBJ2-7,TRBV7-2,-,many,CASSVDRRTLSSEQYF,TGTGCCAGCAGCGTCGACAGGCGGACCTTGAGTTCCGAGCAGTACTTC
TRBJ1-3,TRBV29-1,TRBD1,-,CSVEIRGVGNTIYF,TGCAGCGTAGAAATCAGGGGGGTCGGAAACACCATATATTTT
TRBJ2-7,TRBV9,TRBD2,many,CASSVGSGSLYEQYF,TGTGCCAGCAGCGTAGGGAGCGGGAGTTTATACGAGCAGTACTTC
TRBJ1-2,TRBV7-2,-,-,CASSPAGGVNGYTF,TGTGCCAGCAGCCCGGCTGGGGGGGTAAATGGCTACACCTTC
TRBJ1-2,TRBV7-3,-,-,CASSPSGEAYGYTF,TGTGCCAGCAGCCCCTCTGGGGAGGCCTATGGCTACACCTTC
TRBJ2-3,TRBV20-1,TRBD2,few,CSARGVRGTRLSSTQYF,TGCAGTGCTAGGGGAGTCAGAGGGACTAGGCTCTCGTCTACGCAGTATTTT
TRBJ1-1,TRBV7-9,-,-,CASSLEGHRNTEAFF,TGTGCCAGCAGCTTAGAGGGTCACCGGAACACTGAAGCTTTCTTT
TRBJ2-7,TRBV7-7,TRBD1,many,CASSPVTGGHEQYF,TGTGCCAGCAGCCCTGTGACAGGGGGCCACGAGCAGTACTTC
TRBJ2-5,TRBV9,-,many,CASSVGHQAAQETQYF,TGTGCCAGCAGCGTAGGTCATCAGGCAGCCCAAGAGACCCAGTACTTC